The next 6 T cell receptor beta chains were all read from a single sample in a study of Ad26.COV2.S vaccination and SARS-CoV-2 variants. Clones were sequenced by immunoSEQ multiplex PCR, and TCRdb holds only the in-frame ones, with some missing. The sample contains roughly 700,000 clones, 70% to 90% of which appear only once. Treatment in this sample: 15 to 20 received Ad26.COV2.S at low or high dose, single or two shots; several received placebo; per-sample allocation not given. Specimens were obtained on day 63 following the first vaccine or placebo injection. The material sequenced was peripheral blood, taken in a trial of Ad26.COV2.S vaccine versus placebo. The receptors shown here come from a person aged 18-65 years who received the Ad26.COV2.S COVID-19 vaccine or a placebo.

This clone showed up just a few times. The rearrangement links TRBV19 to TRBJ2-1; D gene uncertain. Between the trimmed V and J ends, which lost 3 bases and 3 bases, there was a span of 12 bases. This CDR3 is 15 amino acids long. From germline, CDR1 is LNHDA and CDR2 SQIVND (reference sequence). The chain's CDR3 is CASSMLGINYNEQFF. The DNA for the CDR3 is TGTGCCAGTAGTATGCTAGGTATCAACTACAATGAGCAGTTCTTC. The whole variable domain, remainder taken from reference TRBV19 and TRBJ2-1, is DGGITQSPKYLFRKEGQNVTLSCEQNLNHDAMYWYRQDPGQGLRLIYYSQIVNDFQKGDIAEGYSVSREKKESFPLTVTSAQKNPTAFYLCASSMLGINYNEQFFGPGTRLTVL.

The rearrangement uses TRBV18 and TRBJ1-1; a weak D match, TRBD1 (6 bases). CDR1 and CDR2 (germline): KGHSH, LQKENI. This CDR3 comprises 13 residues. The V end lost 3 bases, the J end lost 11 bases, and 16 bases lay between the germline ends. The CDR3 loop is CASSPGTGQSAFF. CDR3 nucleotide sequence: TGTGCCAGCTCACCGGGCACAGGACAGTCCGCTTTCTTT. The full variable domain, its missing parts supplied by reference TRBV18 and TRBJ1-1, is NAGVMQNPRHLVRRRGQEARLRCSPMKGHSHVYWYRQLPEEGLKFMVYLQKENIIDESGMPKERFSAEFPKEGPSILRIQQVVRGDSAAYFCASSPGTGQSAFFGQGTRLTVV.

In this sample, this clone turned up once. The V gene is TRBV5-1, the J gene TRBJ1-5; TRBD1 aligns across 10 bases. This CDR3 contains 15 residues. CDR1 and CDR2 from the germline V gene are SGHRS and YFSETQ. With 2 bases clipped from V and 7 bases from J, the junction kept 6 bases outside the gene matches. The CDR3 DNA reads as TGCGCCAGCAGCTTCGGGACAGGGGTATGGCAGCCCCAGCATTTT. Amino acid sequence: CASSFGTGVWQPQHF.

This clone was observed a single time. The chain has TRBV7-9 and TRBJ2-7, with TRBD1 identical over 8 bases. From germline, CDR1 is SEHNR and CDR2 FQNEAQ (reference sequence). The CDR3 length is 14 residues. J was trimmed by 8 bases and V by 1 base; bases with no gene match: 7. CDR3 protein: CASSLVAGGAQQYF. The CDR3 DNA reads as TGTGCCAGCAGCTTAGTTGCAGGGGGCGCCCAGCAGTACTTC.

As DNA, the CDR3 is TGTGCCAGCAGTCCAGCAAGGACCAATTCACCCCTCCACTTT. Translation gives CASSPARTNSPLHF. V usage is TRBV6-5 and J usage is TRBJ1-6; D unresolved. The CDR3 is 14 residues long. With 5 bases removed from V and 7 bases from J, the gap between germline ends came to 12 bases. Per the germline V gene, CDR1 is MNHEY and CDR2 is SVGAGI.

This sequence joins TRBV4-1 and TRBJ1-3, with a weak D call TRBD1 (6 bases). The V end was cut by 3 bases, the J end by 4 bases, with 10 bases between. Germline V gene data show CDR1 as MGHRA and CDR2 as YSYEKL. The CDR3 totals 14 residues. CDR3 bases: TGCGCCAGCAGCCAGGCCGACAGGGGAAACACCATATATTTT. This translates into CASSQADRGNTIYF.